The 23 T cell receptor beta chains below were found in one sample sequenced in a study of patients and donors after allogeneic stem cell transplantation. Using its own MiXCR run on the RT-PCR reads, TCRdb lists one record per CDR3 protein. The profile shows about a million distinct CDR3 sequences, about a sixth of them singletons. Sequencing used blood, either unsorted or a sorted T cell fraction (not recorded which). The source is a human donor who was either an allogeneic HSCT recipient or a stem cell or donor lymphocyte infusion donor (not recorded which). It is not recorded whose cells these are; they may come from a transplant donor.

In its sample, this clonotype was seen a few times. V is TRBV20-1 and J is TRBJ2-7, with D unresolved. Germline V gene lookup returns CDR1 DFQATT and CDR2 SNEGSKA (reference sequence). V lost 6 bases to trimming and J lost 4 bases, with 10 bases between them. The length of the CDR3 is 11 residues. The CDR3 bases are TGCAGTGCCACCCGAGAGTACGAGCAGTACTTC. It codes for CSATREYEQYF.

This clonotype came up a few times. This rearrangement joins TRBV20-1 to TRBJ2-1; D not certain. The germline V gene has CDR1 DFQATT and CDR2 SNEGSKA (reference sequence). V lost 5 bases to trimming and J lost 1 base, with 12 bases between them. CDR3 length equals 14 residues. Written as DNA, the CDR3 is TGCAGTGCTCGCCCCCCCGGGTCCTACAATGAGCAGTTCTTC. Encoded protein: CSARPPGSYNEQFF.

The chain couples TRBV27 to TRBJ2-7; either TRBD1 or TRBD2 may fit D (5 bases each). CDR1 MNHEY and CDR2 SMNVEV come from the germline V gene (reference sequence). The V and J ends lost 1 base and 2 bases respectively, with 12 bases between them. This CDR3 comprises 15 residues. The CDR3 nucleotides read TGTGCCAGCAGTTTATTATGGGACGCTCCCTACGAGCAGTACTTC. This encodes CASSLLWDAPYEQYF.

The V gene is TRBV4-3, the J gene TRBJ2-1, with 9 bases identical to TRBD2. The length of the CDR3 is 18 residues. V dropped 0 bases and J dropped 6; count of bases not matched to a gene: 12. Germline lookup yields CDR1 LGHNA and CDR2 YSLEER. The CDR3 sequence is CASSQEVVWLAGSNEQFF. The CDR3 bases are TGCGCCAGCAGCCAAGAAGTTGTTTGGCTAGCGGGGTCCAATGAGCAGTTCTTC.

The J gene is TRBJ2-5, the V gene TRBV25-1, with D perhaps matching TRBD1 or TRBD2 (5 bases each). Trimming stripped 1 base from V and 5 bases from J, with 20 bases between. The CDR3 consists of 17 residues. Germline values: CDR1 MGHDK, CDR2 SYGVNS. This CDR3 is CASSEWRETALGETQYF. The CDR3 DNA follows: TGTGCCAGCAGTGAATGGAGAGAGACAGCACTAGGCGAGACCCAGTACTTC.

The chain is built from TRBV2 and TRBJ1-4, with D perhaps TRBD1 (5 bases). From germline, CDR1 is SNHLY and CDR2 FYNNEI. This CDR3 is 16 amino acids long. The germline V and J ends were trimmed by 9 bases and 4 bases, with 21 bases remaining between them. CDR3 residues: CASKSWGNFSNEKLFF. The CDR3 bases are TGTGCCAGTAAAAGCTGGGGGAATTTCAGTAATGAAAAACTGTTTTTT.

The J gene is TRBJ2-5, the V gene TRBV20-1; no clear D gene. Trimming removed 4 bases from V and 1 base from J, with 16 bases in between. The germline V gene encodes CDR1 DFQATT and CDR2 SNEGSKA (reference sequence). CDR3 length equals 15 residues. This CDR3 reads CSAIGPEPLQETQYF. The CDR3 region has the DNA TGCAGTGCTATTGGGCCAGAGCCCCTCCAAGAGACCCAGTACTTC.

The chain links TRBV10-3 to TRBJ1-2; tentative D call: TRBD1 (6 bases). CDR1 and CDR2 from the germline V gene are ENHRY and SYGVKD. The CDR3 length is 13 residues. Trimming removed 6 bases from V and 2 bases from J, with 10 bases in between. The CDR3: CAISLTGNYGYTF. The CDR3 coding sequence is TGTGCCATCAGCCTGACAGGCAACTATGGCTACACCTTC.

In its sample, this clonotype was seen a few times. The CDR3 reads CATSTGPYYGYTF. The DNA of the CDR3 is TGTGCCACATCAACCGGGCCTTACTATGGCTACACCTTC. The V gene is TRBV24-1, the J gene TRBJ1-2; D remains ambiguous. The V gene's germline CDR1 is KGHDR and CDR2 SFDVKD. This CDR3 spans 13 amino acids. The V end was cut by 10 bases, the J end by 3 bases, with 14 bases between.

The CDR3 is CAPSDRGHEQYF. The CDR3 nucleotides are TGTGCCCCCTCGGACAGGGGACACGAGCAGTACTTC. V and J are TRBV30 and TRBJ2-7; 9 bases are a match to TRBD1. From germline, CDR1 is GTSNPN and CDR2 SVGIG (reference sequence). V trimming: 8 bases; J trimming: 5 bases; junction bases outside the gene matches: 7. The CDR3 totals 12 residues.

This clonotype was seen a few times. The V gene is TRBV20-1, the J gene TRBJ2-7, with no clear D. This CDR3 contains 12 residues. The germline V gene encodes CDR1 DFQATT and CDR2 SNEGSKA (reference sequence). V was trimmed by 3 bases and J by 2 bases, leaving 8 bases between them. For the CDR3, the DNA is TGCAGTGCTAGGAGGCCGCCCTACGAGCAGTACTTC. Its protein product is CSARRPPYEQYF.

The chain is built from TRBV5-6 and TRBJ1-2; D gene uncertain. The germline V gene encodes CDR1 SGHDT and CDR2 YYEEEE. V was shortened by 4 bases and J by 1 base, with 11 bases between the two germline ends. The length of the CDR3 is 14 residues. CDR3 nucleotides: TGTGCCAGCAGCCGGGCCCGCGGTAACTATGGCTACACCTTC. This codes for CASSRARGNYGYTF.

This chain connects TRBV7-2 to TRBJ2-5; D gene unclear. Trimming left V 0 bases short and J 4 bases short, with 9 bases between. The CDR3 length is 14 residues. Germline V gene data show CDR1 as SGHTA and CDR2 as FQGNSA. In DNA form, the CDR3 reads TGTGCCAGCAGCTTAGCTCGACCTGTAGAGACCCAGTACTTC. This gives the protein CASSLARPVETQYF.

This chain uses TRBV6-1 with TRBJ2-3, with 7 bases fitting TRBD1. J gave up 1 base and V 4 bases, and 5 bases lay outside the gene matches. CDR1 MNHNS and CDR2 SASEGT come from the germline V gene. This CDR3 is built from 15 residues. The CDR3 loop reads CASSGQGTGTDTQYF. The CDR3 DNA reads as TGTGCCAGCAGTGGACAGGGAACGGGCACAGATACGCAGTATTTT.

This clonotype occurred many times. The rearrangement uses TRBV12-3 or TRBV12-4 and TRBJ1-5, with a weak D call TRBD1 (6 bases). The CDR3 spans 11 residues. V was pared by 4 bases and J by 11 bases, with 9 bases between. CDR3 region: CASSSGETQHF. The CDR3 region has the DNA TGTGCCAGCAGTTCAGGGGAGACCCAGCATTTT.

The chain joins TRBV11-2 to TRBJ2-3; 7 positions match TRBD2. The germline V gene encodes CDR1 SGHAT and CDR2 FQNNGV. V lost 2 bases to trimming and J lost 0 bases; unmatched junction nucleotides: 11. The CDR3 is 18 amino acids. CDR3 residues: CASSLYLASGASTDTQYF. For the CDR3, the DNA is TGTGCCAGCAGCTTATACCTGGCTAGCGGTGCTAGCACAGATACGCAGTATTTT.

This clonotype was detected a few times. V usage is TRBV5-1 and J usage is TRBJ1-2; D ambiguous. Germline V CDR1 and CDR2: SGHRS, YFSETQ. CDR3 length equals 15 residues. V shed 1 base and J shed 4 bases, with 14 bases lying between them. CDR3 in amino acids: CASSLTMGPSYGYTF. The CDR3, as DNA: TGCGCCAGCAGCTTGACGATGGGCCCATCCTATGGCTACACCTTC.

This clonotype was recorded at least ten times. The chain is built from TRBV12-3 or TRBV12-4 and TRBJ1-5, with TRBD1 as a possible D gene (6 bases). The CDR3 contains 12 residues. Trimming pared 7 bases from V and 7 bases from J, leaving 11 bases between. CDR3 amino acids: CASTRDTQPQHF. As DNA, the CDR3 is TGTGCCAGCACCCGGGACACACAGCCCCAGCATTTT.

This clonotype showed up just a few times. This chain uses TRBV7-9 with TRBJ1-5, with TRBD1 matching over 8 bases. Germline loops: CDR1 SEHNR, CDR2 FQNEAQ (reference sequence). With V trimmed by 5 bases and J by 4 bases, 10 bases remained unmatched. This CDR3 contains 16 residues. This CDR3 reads CASSLWGTGGNQPQHF. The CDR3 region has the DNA TGTGCCAGCAGCCTTTGGGGGACAGGAGGTAATCAGCCCCAGCATTTT.

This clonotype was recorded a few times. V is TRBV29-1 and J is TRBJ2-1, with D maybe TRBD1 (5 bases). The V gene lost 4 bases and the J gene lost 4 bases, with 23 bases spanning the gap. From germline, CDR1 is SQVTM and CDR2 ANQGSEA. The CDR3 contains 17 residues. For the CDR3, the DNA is TGCAGCGTTGTGGACATACGATCGGACACGTTTTACAATGAGCAGTTCTTC. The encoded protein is CSVVDIRSDTFYNEQFF.

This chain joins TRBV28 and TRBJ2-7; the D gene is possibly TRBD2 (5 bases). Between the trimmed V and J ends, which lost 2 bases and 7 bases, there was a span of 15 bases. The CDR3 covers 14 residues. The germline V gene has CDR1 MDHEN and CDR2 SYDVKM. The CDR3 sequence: CASSLGEGIKEQYF. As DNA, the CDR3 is TGTGCCAGCAGTTTAGGTGAGGGCATTAAGGAGCAGTACTTC.

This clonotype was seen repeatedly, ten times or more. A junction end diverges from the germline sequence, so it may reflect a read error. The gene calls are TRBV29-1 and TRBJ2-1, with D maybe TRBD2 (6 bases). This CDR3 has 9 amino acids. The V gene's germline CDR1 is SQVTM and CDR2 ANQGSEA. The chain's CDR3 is CSISGLQIF. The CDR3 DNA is TGCAGCATATCGGGACTTCAGATCTTC.

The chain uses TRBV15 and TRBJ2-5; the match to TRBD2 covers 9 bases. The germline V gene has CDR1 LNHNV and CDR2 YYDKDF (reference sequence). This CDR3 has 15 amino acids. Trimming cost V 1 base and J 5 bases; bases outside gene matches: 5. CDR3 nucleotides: TGTGCCACCAGCAGAGTTCTAGCGGGGTTGGAGACCCAGTACTTC. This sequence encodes CATSRVLAGLETQYF. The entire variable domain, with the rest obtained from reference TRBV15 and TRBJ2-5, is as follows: DAMVIQNPRYQVTQFGKPVTLSCSQTLNHNVMYWYQQKSSQAPKLLFHYYDKDFNNEADTPDNFQSRRPNTSFCFLDIRSPGLGDTAMYLCATSRVLAGLETQYFGPGTRLLVL.